The present T cell receptor (beta chain) was sequenced within a study of T cell changes during pregnancy in multiple sclerosis. Profiled with immunoSEQ multiplex PCR; TCRdb holds only in-frame clones, not every one. This table holds about 34,000 clones, approximately 90% found once. CDR1 and CDR2 (germline): ENHRY, SYGVKD. The CDR3 is made up of 14 amino acids. V lost 6 bases to trimming and J lost 8 bases, with 19 bases between them. The gene calls are TRBV10-3 and TRBJ1-2, with TRBD1 as a possible D gene (6 bases). The clonotype comes from a female donor with multiple sclerosis, enrolled in a pregnancy study. The source was CD8+ T cells from peripheral blood mononuclear cells, collected in the first trimester of pregnancy. CDR3 nucleotide sequence: TGTGCCATCAGACCTTATCCAGGGGCGCGGGGCTACACCTTC. This translates into CAIRPYPGARGYTF.